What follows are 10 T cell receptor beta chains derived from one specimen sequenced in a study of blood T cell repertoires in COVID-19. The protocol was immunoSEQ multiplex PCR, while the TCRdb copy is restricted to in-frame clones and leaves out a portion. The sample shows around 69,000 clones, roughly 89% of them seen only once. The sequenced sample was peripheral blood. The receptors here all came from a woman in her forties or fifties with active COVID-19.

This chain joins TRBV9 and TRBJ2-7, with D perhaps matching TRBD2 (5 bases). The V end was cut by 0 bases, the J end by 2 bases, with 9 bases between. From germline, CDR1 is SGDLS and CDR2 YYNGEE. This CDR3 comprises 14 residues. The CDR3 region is CASSVGAVAYEQYF. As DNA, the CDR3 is TGTGCCAGCAGCGTAGGAGCGGTGGCCTACGAGCAGTACTTC.

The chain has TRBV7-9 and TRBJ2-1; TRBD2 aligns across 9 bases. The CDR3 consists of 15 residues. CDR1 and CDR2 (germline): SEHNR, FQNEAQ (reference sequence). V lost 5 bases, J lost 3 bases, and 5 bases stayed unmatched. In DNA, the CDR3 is TGTGCCAGCAGCCGCCGGACTAGCGACTACAATGAGCAGTTCTTC. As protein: CASSRRTSDYNEQFF.

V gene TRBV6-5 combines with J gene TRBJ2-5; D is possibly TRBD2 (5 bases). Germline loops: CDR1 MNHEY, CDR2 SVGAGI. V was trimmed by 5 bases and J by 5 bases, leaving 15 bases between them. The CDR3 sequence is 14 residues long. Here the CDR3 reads CASSPVRESETQYF. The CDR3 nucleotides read TGTGCCAGCAGTCCGGTTAGGGAGTCGGAGACCCAGTACTTC.

The CDR3 coding sequence is TGTGCCAGCATTTCAGCGCAAAGCTCCTACAATGAGCAGTTCTTC. This sequence encodes CASISAQSSYNEQFF. The chain is built from TRBV6-5 and TRBJ2-1; D ambiguous. Germline assignment: CDR1 MNHEY and CDR2 SVGAGI. The CDR3 sequence is 15 residues long. V dropped 7 bases and J dropped 0 bases, with 13 bases sitting between them.

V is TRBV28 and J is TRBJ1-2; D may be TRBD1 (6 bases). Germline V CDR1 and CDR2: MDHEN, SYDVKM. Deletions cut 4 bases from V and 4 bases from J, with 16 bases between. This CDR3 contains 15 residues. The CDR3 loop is CASSSRSRGFYGYTF. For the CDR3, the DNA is TGTGCCAGCAGTTCACGATCAAGGGGGTTCTATGGCTACACCTTC.

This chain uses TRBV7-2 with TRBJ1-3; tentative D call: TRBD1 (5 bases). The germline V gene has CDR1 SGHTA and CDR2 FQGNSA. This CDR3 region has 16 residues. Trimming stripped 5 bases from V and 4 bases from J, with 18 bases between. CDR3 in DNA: TGTGCCAGCAGCCTAACGTGGGGGAGGACCGGAAACACCATATATTTT. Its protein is CASSLTWGRTGNTIYF.

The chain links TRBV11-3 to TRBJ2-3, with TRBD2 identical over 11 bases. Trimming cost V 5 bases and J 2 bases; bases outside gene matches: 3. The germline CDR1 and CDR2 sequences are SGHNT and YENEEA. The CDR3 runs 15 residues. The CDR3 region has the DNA TGTGCCAGCAGCAGACTAGCGGGGAACACAGATACGCAGTATTTT. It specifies CASSRLAGNTDTQYF.

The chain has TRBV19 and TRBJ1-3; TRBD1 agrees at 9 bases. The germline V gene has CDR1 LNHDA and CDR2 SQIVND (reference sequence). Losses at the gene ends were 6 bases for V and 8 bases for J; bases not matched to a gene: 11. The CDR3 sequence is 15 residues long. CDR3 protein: CASRDGQGTRDTIYF. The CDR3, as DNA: TGTGCCAGTAGAGATGGACAGGGGACAAGAGACACCATATATTTT. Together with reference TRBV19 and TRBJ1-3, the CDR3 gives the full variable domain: DGGITQSPKYLFRKEGQNVTLSCEQNLNHDAMYWYRQDPGQGLRLIYYSQIVNDFQKGDIAEGYSVSREKKESFPLTVTSAQKNPTAFYLCASRDGQGTRDTIYFGEGSWLTVV.

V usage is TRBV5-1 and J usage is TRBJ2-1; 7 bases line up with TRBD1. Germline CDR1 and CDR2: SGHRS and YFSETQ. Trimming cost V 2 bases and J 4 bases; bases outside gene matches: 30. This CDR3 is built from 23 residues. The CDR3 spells CASSFFPDLKEDRVTLKYNEQFF. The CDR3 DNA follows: TGCGCCAGCAGCTTCTTTCCGGACCTAAAAGAAGACAGGGTGACGCTTAAGTACAATGAGCAGTTCTTC. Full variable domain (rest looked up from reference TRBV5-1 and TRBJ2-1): KAGVTQTPRYLIKTRGQQVTLSCSPISGHRSVSWYQQTPGQGLQFLFEYFSETQRNKGNFPGRFSGRQFSNSRSEMNVSTLELGDSALYLCASSFFPDLKEDRVTLKYNEQFFGPGTRLTVL.

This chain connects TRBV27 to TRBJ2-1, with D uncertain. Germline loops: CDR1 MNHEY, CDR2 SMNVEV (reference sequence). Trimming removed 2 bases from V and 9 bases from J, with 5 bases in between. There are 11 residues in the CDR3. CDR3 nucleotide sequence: TGTGCCAGCAGTTTAAACTTTGAGCAGTTCTTC. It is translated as CASSLNFEQFF.